One and the same sample provided the 20 T cell receptor beta chains below, sequenced in a study of blood T cell repertoires in COVID-19. The table came from immunoSEQ multiplex PCR; TCRdb's copy has only in-frame clones and leaves some out. Of about 50,000 clones in the sample, more than 80% are singletons; the top ten hold roughly 17%. The sequenced material came from peripheral blood. All receptors come from a man between 35 and 55 years old with acute or convalescent COVID-19.

The V call is TRBV10-3, the J call TRBJ2-2; 11 nucleotides agree with TRBD2. V lost 6 bases and J lost 8; bases outside the gene matches: 8. The CDR3 is 15 amino acids. The germline V gene encodes CDR1 ENHRY and CDR2 SYGVKD. CDR3 nucleotides: TGTGCCATCAGGAGTAGCGGGGGGGCCGTTGGGGAGCTGTTTTTT. Protein product: CAIRSSGGAVGELFF.

The chain joins TRBV27 to TRBJ2-3; maybe TRBD2 (5 bases). Germline V gives CDR1 MNHEY, CDR2 SMNVEV (reference sequence). The CDR3 contains 14 residues. V was pared by 4 bases and J by 1 base, with 9 bases between. CDR3 sequence reads: CASSSSRGTDTQYF. CDR3 DNA: TGTGCCAGCAGTTCCTCGAGGGGCACAGATACGCAGTATTTT.

The chain combines TRBV24-1 with TRBJ1-2, with a tentative D call TRBD1 (5 bases). V gave up 3 bases and J gave up 3 bases, with 7 bases separating them. The CDR3 runs 13 residues. The germline CDR1 and CDR2 sequences are KGHDR and SFDVKD. This CDR3 reads CATSDATDYGYTF. In DNA form, the CDR3 reads TGTGCCACCAGTGATGCGACAGACTATGGCTACACCTTC.

The sample holds one count of this clone. J is TRBJ1-2 and V is TRBV7-2, with D unresolved. In germline, CDR1 is SGHTA, CDR2 FQGNSA. CDR3 length: 13 residues. Trimming shortened V by 3 bases and J by 4 bases, and 9 bases separated the two germline ends. The CDR3 here is CASSFSAAYGYTF. For the CDR3, the DNA is TGTGCCAGCAGCTTTTCAGCGGCCTATGGCTACACCTTC.

As DNA, the CDR3 is TGTGCCAGCGAGAGGCGGGCGGGCAATCAGCCCCAGCATTTT. This gives the protein CASERRAGNQPQHF. The chain combines TRBV2 with TRBJ1-5; no clear D gene. This CDR3 has 14 amino acids. CDR1 SNHLY and CDR2 FYNNEI come from the germline V gene. Trimming removed 8 bases at V and 2 bases at J, with 13 bases between.

The CDR3 here is CASSARVISGANVLTF. The DNA for the CDR3 is TGTGCCAGCAGCGCCCGCGTAATCTCTGGGGCCAACGTCCTGACTTTC. The chain combines TRBV7-9 with TRBJ2-6; D not certain. The CDR3 has 16 amino acids. Germline V lookup: CDR1 SEHNR, CDR2 FQNEAQ (reference sequence). The V gene lost 5 bases and the J gene lost 0 bases, with 11 bases spanning the gap.

This sequence joins TRBV7-6 and TRBJ2-1; 9 bases are a match to TRBD2. CDR3 length equals 15 residues. The trim removed 4 bases at V and 8 bases at J, leaving 9 bases unmatched. Germline CDR1 reads SGHVS; CDR2 reads FNYEAQ. The CDR3 is CASSSRGGLAYEQFF. In DNA, the CDR3 is TGTGCCAGCAGCTCAAGAGGGGGACTAGCCTATGAGCAGTTCTTC. Drawing the rest from reference TRBV7-6 and TRBJ2-1, the complete variable domain is GAGVSQSPRYKVTKRGQDVALRCDPISGHVSLYWYRQALGQGPEFLTYFNYEAQQDKSGLPNDRFSAERPEGSISTLTIQRTEQRDSAMYRCASSSRGGLAYEQFFGPGTRLTVL.

The J gene is TRBJ1-3, the V gene TRBV21-1. TRBV21-1 is labeled a pseudogene. CDR3 length: 19 residues. The CDR3 region is CANLPMTAGKGFPGNTIYF. The CDR3 nucleotides are TGTGCCAACCTTCCCATGACAGCGGGCAAAGGTTTCCCTGGAAACACCATATATTTT.

The chain couples TRBV28 to TRBJ1-4; 9 bases line up with TRBD1. Germline CDR1 and CDR2: MDHEN and SYDVKM. The CDR3 totals 14 residues. The ends lost 6 bases at V and 7 bases at J; junction bases unmatched: 6. The CDR3 coding sequence is TGTGCCAGCAGGGGCGACAGGGGGGGTGAAAAACTGTTTTTT. Protein product: CASRGDRGGEKLFF.

This chain links TRBV10-2 with TRBJ1-1; a weak D match, TRBD1 (6 bases). CDR1 WSHSY and CDR2 SAAADI come from the germline V gene. The CDR3 contains 14 residues. V was clipped by 4 bases and J by 6 bases, with 15 bases between them. The CDR3, as DNA: TGCGCCAGCAGTGTCGGGGGGGGCTACGCTGAAGCTTTCTTT. Encoded protein: CASSVGGGYAEAFF.

This chain uses TRBV11-2 with TRBJ2-3; 7 bases fit TRBD2. Germline CDR1 SGHAT, CDR2 FQNNGV. The CDR3 loop spans 16 amino acids. V shed 1 base, J shed 1 base, and the junction held 5 bases outside the gene matches. The CDR3 is CASSLGSLAGTDTQYF. DNA for the CDR3: TGTGCCAGCAGCTTAGGATCGCTAGCGGGCACAGATACGCAGTATTTT.

The chain carries TRBV27 and TRBJ2-7; the D is unclear. The germline gives CDR1 MNHEY, CDR2 SMNVEV (reference sequence). The CDR3 contains 14 residues. Trimming stripped 1 base from V and 0 bases from J, with 7 bases between. The CDR3 DNA is TGTGCCAGCAGTTTATTGTCACACTCCTACGAGCAGTACTTC. This sequence encodes CASSLLSHSYEQYF.

A single count supports this clone. The V call is TRBV29-1, the J call TRBJ2-5; 12 nucleotides agree with TRBD2. Germline lookup yields CDR1 SQVTM and CDR2 ANQGSEA. CDR3 length equals 15 residues. V lost 4 bases, J lost 2 bases, and 5 bases stayed unmatched. CDR3 residues: CSVVLAGGRQETQYF. CDR3 DNA sequence: TGCAGCGTTGTTCTAGCGGGAGGGCGTCAAGAGACCCAGTACTTC.

This rearrangement joins TRBV24-1 to TRBJ1-5, with D perhaps matching TRBD1 (5 bases). V was shortened by 3 bases and J by 7 bases, with 12 bases between the two germline ends. CDR3 length: 14 amino acids. Germline V CDR1 and CDR2: KGHDR, SFDVKD. The CDR3 sequence: CATSDVQGGQPQHF. The CDR3 coding sequence is TGTGCCACCAGTGATGTCCAGGGCGGACAGCCCCAGCATTTT.

In DNA, the CDR3 is TGTGCCACCAGTGATTCGGCGGTTCGTCAGCCCCAGCATTTT. Its protein is CATSDSAVRQPQHF. V is TRBV24-1 and J is TRBJ1-5, with D uncertain. Trimming stripped 2 bases from V and 6 bases from J, with 10 bases between. The V gene's germline CDR1 is KGHDR and CDR2 SFDVKD. The CDR3 is made up of 14 amino acids.

This clone was counted only a few times. The chain recombines TRBV6-2 or TRBV6-3 with TRBJ1-1; D is uncertain. Germline loops: CDR1 MNHEY, CDR2 SVGEGT. The CDR3 consists of 13 residues. The V end was cut by 3 bases, the J end by 1 base, with 6 bases between. The CDR3 nucleotides read TGTGCCAGCAGTTATAGACAGAACACTGAAGCTTTCTTT. As protein: CASSYRQNTEAFF.

V usage is TRBV5-4 and J usage is TRBJ2-1; tentative D call: TRBD2 (6 bases). Trimming pared 4 bases from V and 0 bases from J, leaving 14 bases between. Germline CDR1 reads SGHNT; CDR2 reads YYREEE (reference sequence). There are 16 residues in the CDR3. The CDR3 protein is CASSPGVGSSYNEQFF. In nucleotides, the CDR3 is TGTGCCAGCAGCCCGGGGGTGGGCAGCTCCTACAATGAGCAGTTCTTC.

This sequence joins TRBV5-1 and TRBJ2-6; TRBD1 agrees at 8 bases. The CDR3 is 18 amino acids. Looked up from germline, CDR1 is SGHRS and CDR2 is YFSETQ. J lost 2 bases, V lost 0 bases, and 7 bases had no gene match. The CDR3 bases are TGCGCCAGCAGCTTGGTAGGACAGGGAAGCACTGGGGCCAACGTCCTGACTTTC. Residues: CASSLVGQGSTGANVLTF. The whole variable domain, remainder taken from reference TRBV5-1 and TRBJ2-6, is KAGVTQTPRYLIKTRGQQVTLSCSPISGHRSVSWYQQTPGQGLQFLFEYFSETQRNKGNFPGRFSGRQFSNSRSEMNVSTLELGDSALYLCASSLVGQGSTGANVLTFGAGSRLTVL.

The chain is built from TRBV5-1 and TRBJ2-5; no definite D call. CDR1 and CDR2 (germline): SGHRS, YFSETQ. The CDR3 extends over 12 amino acids. Trimming took off 2 bases at V and 5 bases at J, with 7 bases between the two ends. CDR3: CASSLGEETQYF. The CDR3 nucleotides are TGCGCCAGCAGCTTAGGAGAGGAGACCCAGTACTTC.

The chain is built from TRBV19 and TRBJ2-7, with a weak D call TRBD2 (6 bases). Germline V gene data show CDR1 as LNHDA and CDR2 as SQIVND (reference sequence). The CDR3 runs 14 residues. Trimming pared 4 bases from V and 5 bases from J, leaving 15 bases between. The CDR3 sequence is CASSSAGPWDEQYF. In DNA form, the CDR3 reads TGTGCCAGTAGTAGTGCGGGGCCCTGGGACGAGCAGTACTTC.